A single sample gave rise to the 21 T cell receptor beta chains below, sequenced in a study of neoadjuvant anti-PD-1 for oral cavity cancer. Profiling relied on immunoSEQ multiplex PCR, and the TCRdb table lists in-frame clones only, not all of them. The data show about 72,000 clones, with around 80% seen just once and nearly 3.5% held by the top ten. The specimen was PBMCs, collected before nivolumab (anti-PD-1) treatment. These receptor sequences come from a person aged 40 to 85 with oral cavity squamous cell carcinoma.

This clone has only a few counts. The chain uses TRBV2 and TRBJ2-7; the D is unclear. V lost 7 bases, J lost 2 bases, and 18 bases lay in between. The CDR3 is 15 residues long. Germline V CDR1 and CDR2: SNHLY, FYNNEI. CDR3 bases: TGTGCCAGCATAGGTTCAGCCTTCTCTACCTACGAGCAGTACTTC. Protein: CASIGSAFSTYEQYF. The whole variable domain, remainder taken from reference TRBV2 and TRBJ2-7, is EPEVTQTPSHQVTQMGQEVILRCVPISNHLYFYWYRQILGQKVEFLVSFYNNEISEKSEIFDDQFSVERPDGSNFTLKIRSTKLEDSAMYFCASIGSAFSTYEQYFGPGTRLTVT.

The chain carries TRBV10-3 and TRBJ2-1; TRBD2 matches at 10 bases. The length of the CDR3 is 14 residues. Germline CDR1 and CDR2: ENHRY and SYGVKD. V shed 8 bases and J 9 bases; nucleotides not matched to a gene: 10. This CDR3 reads CAIGREREGAEQFF. Written as DNA, the CDR3 is TGTGCCATCGGCAGGGAGCGGGAGGGCGCTGAGCAGTTCTTC.

A note on this clone: A read error may produce the germline difference seen at one junction end. The J gene is TRBJ2-3, the V gene TRBV7-2; D is unresolved. The CDR3 spans 15 residues. Germline lookup yields CDR1 SGHTA and CDR2 FQGNSA. The CDR3 nucleotides are TGTGCCAGCGGCTTAAATCCTCTGAGCACAGATACGCAGTATTTT. As protein: CASGLNPLSTDTQYF.

The chain has TRBV28 and TRBJ2-3; tentative D call: TRBD2 (5 bases). Germline CDR1 reads MDHEN; CDR2 reads SYDVKM. The V end was cut by 3 bases, the J end by 1 base, with 8 bases between. This CDR3 comprises 14 residues. Here the CDR3 reads CASSLGVGTDTQYF. In nucleotides, the CDR3 is TGTGCCAGCAGTTTGGGAGTCGGCACAGATACGCAGTATTTT.

This clone was seen more than once but under ten times. The gene calls are TRBV10-3 and TRBJ2-1, with a possible D match to TRBD1 (5 bases). V was pared by 3 bases and J by 7 bases, with 13 bases between. Germline assignment: CDR1 ENHRY and CDR2 SYGVKD. CDR3 length equals 14 residues. Here the CDR3 reads CAISDPFRGNEQFF. The CDR3 DNA follows: TGTGCCATCAGTGACCCCTTTAGGGGTAATGAGCAGTTCTTC.

The rearrangement links TRBV28 to TRBJ2-7; a weak D match, TRBD2 (6 bases). V shed 6 bases and J shed 6 bases, with 18 bases lying between them. Germline V gene sequence: CDR1 MDHEN, CDR2 SYDVKM. This CDR3 comprises 14 residues. The CDR3 sequence: CASRRGGQPSEQYF. The CDR3 DNA reads as TGTGCCAGCAGGCGGGGTGGTCAACCCTCCGAGCAGTACTTC. Together with reference TRBV28 and TRBJ2-7, the CDR3 gives the full variable domain: DVKVTQSSRYLVKRTGEKVFLECVQDMDHENMFWYRQDPGLGLRLIYFSYDVKMKEKGDIPEGYSVSREKKERFSLILESASTNQTSMYLCASRRGGQPSEQYFGPGTRLTVT.

J is TRBJ1-1 and V is TRBV7-8; D is perhaps TRBD1 (5 bases). Deletions cut 6 bases from V and 1 base from J, with 9 bases between. CDR3 size: 13 residues. CDR1 is SGHVS and CDR2 is FQNEAQ in the germline V gene. This CDR3 reads CASSNRRNTEAFF. The CDR3 nucleotides are TGTGCCAGCAGTAACAGGAGGAACACTGAAGCTTTCTTT.

The chain has TRBV6-5 and TRBJ1-5; D gene unclear. Trimming left V 5 bases short and J 9 bases short, with 20 bases between. Looked up from germline, CDR1 is MNHEY and CDR2 is SVGAGI. CDR3 size: 15 residues. CDR3 loop: CASSPSPTDPLPQHF. CDR3 sequence (DNA): TGTGCCAGCAGTCCCTCTCCTACCGACCCCCTGCCCCAGCATTTT.

This chain uses TRBV6-1 with TRBJ2-7; no firm D call. The CDR3 is made up of 13 amino acids. V lost 5 bases and J 3 bases, leaving 11 bases between the germline ends. From germline, CDR1 is MNHNS and CDR2 SASEGT. In nucleotides, the CDR3 is TGTGCCAGCAGTCCTGGTTGGGACTACGAGCAGTACTTC. The encoded protein is CASSPGWDYEQYF.

The chain employs TRBV15 and TRBJ2-3; weak D call: TRBD1 (6 bases). V gave up 3 bases and J gave up 0 bases, with 7 bases separating them. CDR1 is LNHNV, CDR2 YYDKDF, per germline (reference sequence). The CDR3 totals 14 residues. This chain's CDR3 is CATSRGASTDTQYF. The CDR3 region has the DNA TGTGCCACCAGCAGGGGGGCGAGCACAGATACGCAGTATTTT. Full variable domain (remainder filled in from reference TRBV15 and TRBJ2-3): DAMVIQNPRYQVTQFGKPVTLSCSQTLNHNVMYWYQQKSSQAPKLLFHYYDKDFNNEADTPDNFQSRRPNTSFCFLDIRSPGLGDTAMYLCATSRGASTDTQYFGPGTRLTVL.

The chain links TRBV2 to TRBJ1-5; D possibly corresponds to TRBD1 (6 bases). CDR3 length: 15 residues. The V gene's germline CDR1 is SNHLY and CDR2 FYNNEI. V shed 6 bases and J shed 1 base, with 13 bases lying between them. The CDR3 DNA sequence: TGTGCCAGCAGAGCAAACAGGGAAAGCAATCAGCCCCAGCATTTT. Encoded protein: CASRANRESNQPQHF.

The chain employs TRBV5-4 and TRBJ2-5; the D gene is possibly TRBD2 (6 bases). The V and J ends lost 5 bases and 10 bases respectively, with 21 bases between them. The CDR3 is made up of 14 amino acids. CDR1 and CDR2 (germline): SGHNT, YYREEE (reference sequence). CDR3: CASSLTPPSGDQYF. In DNA, the CDR3 is TGTGCCAGCAGTTTAACCCCCCCGTCGGGGGACCAGTACTTC.

The chain recombines TRBV2 with TRBJ1-1; D ambiguous. Germline-derived CDR1 and CDR2 are SNHLY and FYNNEI. This CDR3 is built from 13 residues. The V end was cut by 2 bases, the J end by 1 base, with 5 bases between. Here the CDR3 DNA reads TGTGCCAGCAGTGAATGGGAGAACACTGAAGCTTTCTTT. Amino acids: CASSEWENTEAFF.

The J gene is TRBJ2-5, the V gene TRBV7-3; D is uncertain. This CDR3 comprises 13 residues. Germline V gene data show CDR1 as SGHTA and CDR2 as FQGTGA. V was trimmed by 1 base and J by 4 bases, leaving 7 bases between them. The DNA of the CDR3 is TGTGCCAGCAGCTTAAATTTGCGAGAGACCCAGTACTTC. Residues: CASSLNLRETQYF.

The rearrangement links TRBV28 to TRBJ1-5, with 8 bases lining up with TRBD1. After removal of 7 bases from V and 9 bases from J, the junction contained 8 bases not matched to a gene. Germline loops: CDR1 MDHEN, CDR2 SYDVKM. The CDR3 loop spans 13 amino acids. CDR3 region: CASNTRGRGPQHF. CDR3 nucleotides: TGTGCCAGCAATACCAGGGGGCGGGGGCCCCAGCATTTT.

The chain is built from TRBV5-4 and TRBJ2-2; 9 bases agree with TRBD1. The germline CDR1 and CDR2 sequences are SGHNT and YYREEE (reference sequence). The junction had 1 base not matched to a gene; V was cut back by 3 bases and J by 1 base. The length of the CDR3 is 15 residues. CDR3 in amino acids: CASSWGQGNTGELFF. CDR3 coding DNA: TGTGCCAGCAGCTGGGGACAGGGGAACACCGGGGAGCTGTTTTTT.

The chain employs TRBV5-1 and TRBJ2-7; 9 nucleotides line up with TRBD1. Per germline, CDR1 SGHRS and CDR2 YFSETQ. This CDR3 region has 15 residues. Losses at the gene ends were 0 bases for V and 3 bases for J; bases not matched to a gene: 4. The CDR3 bases are TGCGCCAGCAGCTTGGTTGGACAGGGGATCTACGAGCAGTACTTC. Its protein is CASSLVGQGIYEQYF. Full variable domain (remainder filled in from reference TRBV5-1 and TRBJ2-7): KAGVTQTPRYLIKTRGQQVTLSCSPISGHRSVSWYQQTPGQGLQFLFEYFSETQRNKGNFPGRFSGRQFSNSRSEMNVSTLELGDSALYLCASSLVGQGIYEQYFGPGTRLTVT.

The table lists this clone with a few counts. V gene TRBV5-6 combines with J gene TRBJ1-6, with 11 bases identical to TRBD1. The length of the CDR3 is 18 residues. In germline, CDR1 is SGHDT, CDR2 YYEEEE. The trim removed 4 bases at V and 9 bases at J, leaving 15 bases unmatched. The CDR3 DNA reads as TGTGCCAGCAGCCCACCCCCGAGTCGGACAGGGGGCACTTCACCCCTCCACTTT. It is translated as CASSPPPSRTGGTSPLHF. Full variable domain (outside the CDR3, taken from reference TRBV5-6 and TRBJ1-6): DAGVTQSPTHLIKTRGQQVTLRCSPKSGHDTVSWYQQALGQGPQFIFQYYEEEERQRGNFPDRFSGHQFPNYSSELNVNALLLGDSALYLCASSPPPSRTGGTSPLHFGNGTRLTVT.

The chain joins TRBV5-1 to TRBJ1-2, with TRBD1 matching over 7 bases. CDR1 is SGHRS and CDR2 is YFSETQ in the germline V gene. V shed 4 bases, J shed 2 bases, and the junction held 5 bases outside the gene matches. This CDR3 is built from 14 residues. CDR3 amino acids: CASSDGTENYGYTF. The CDR3 bases are TGCGCCAGCAGCGACGGGACAGAGAACTATGGCTACACCTTC.

This rearrangement joins TRBV28 to TRBJ1-5, with 9 nucleotides matching TRBD1. Per the germline V gene, CDR1 is MDHEN and CDR2 is SYDVKM. The CDR3 covers 17 residues. The V gene end was trimmed by 5 bases and the J gene end by 7 bases; junction bases not matched to a gene: 15. The DNA for the CDR3 is TGTGCCAGCAGTCCTCCCCCATACAGGGGGCACAGGCAGCCCCAGCATTTT. Translation gives CASSPPPYRGHRQPQHF. The variable domain in full, completed from reference TRBV28 and TRBJ1-5, reads DVKVTQSSRYLVKRTGEKVFLECVQDMDHENMFWYRQDPGLGLRLIYFSYDVKMKEKGDIPEGYSVSREKKERFSLILESASTNQTSMYLCASSPPPYRGHRQPQHFGDGTRLSIL.

V usage is TRBV6-1 and J usage is TRBJ2-7; 9 nucleotides line up with TRBD2. The length of the CDR3 is 15 residues. CDR1 is MNHNS, CDR2 SASEGT, per germline. The ends lost 1 base at V and 2 bases at J; junction bases unmatched: 3. CDR3 amino acids: CASSEGGGRAYEQYF. In DNA form, the CDR3 reads TGTGCCAGCAGTGAAGGTGGCGGGAGGGCCTACGAGCAGTACTTC.